These T cell receptor beta chains were read from a single sample in a study of spatial heterogeneity in lung cancer. MiXCR, run by TCRdb on the 5' RACE reads, gives a single entry per CDR3 protein. The sample shows roughly 36,000 distinct CDR3 sequences, 5.8% of them seen only once. The sample consisted of PBMCs, taken at surgery. These receptors were collected from a male donor with early-stage non-small cell lung cancer. Each CDR3 is given with its conserved first and last residue. Fields, in order: J gene, clone size, V gene, D gene, CDR3 protein, CDR3 DNA. A D gene is named only where the DNA matches it firmly. Rows give clone size only sometimes, using once, few, many, or a class for an expanded clone.

j_call: TRBJ1-6; clone_size: many; v_call: TRBV7-9; d_call: NA; cdr3_aa: CASSLGDNLYSPLHF; cdr3_nt: TGTGCCAGCAGCTTAGGGGACAACCTGTATTCACCCCTCCACTTT
j_call: TRBJ2-5; clone_size: few; v_call: TRBV7-9; d_call: NA; cdr3_aa: CASSLLASLATQYF; cdr3_nt: TGTGCCAGCAGCTTACTGGCTAGCCTAGCGACCCAGTACTTC
j_call: TRBJ2-5; clone_size: many; v_call: TRBV20-1; d_call: TRBD1; cdr3_aa: CSARDWTGSGTQYF; cdr3_nt: TGCAGTGCTAGAGATTGGACAGGGTCGGGGACCCAGTACTTC
j_call: TRBJ2-7; clone_size: many; v_call: TRBV2; d_call: NA; cdr3_aa: CASSEAPEQYF; cdr3_nt: TGTGCCAGCAGTGAAGCCCCCGAGCAGTACTTC
j_call: TRBJ2-5; clone_size: many; v_call: TRBV11-3; d_call: NA; cdr3_aa: CASSLGGSQRNFQETQYF; cdr3_nt: TGTGCCAGCAGCTTAGGAGGCTCGCAAAGGAACTTCCAAGAGACCCAGTACTTC
j_call: TRBJ2-1; clone_size: many; v_call: TRBV7-2; d_call: NA; cdr3_aa: CASSSVQGTYNEQFF; cdr3_nt: TGTGCCAGCAGCTCGGTACAGGGCACCTACAATGAGCAGTTCTTC
j_call: TRBJ2-7; clone_size: many; v_call: TRBV9; d_call: NA; cdr3_aa: CASSVVGGATTYEQYF; cdr3_nt: TGTGCCAGCAGCGTAGTTGGGGGGGCGACCACCTACGAGCAGTACTTC
j_call: TRBJ2-7; clone_size: medium-sized; v_call: TRBV20-1; d_call: NA; cdr3_aa: CSAEGSARDRTVRNEQYF; cdr3_nt: TGCAGTGCTGAAGGAAGTGCTAGAGATCGGACGGTTCGGAACGAGCAGTACTTC
j_call: TRBJ2-1; clone_size: many; v_call: TRBV9; d_call: TRBD1; cdr3_aa: CASSPRDRTYNEQFF; cdr3_nt: TGTGCCAGCAGCCCCCGGGACAGAACTTACAATGAGCAGTTCTTC
j_call: TRBJ2-4; clone_size: few; v_call: TRBV7-6; d_call: NA; cdr3_aa: CASSLTGQGIQYF; cdr3_nt: TGTGCCAGCAGCTTAACAGGGCAGGGCATTCAGTACTTC
j_call: TRBJ2-7; clone_size: few; v_call: TRBV11-2; d_call: TRBD2; cdr3_aa: CASSLKVGGAVREQYF; cdr3_nt: TGTGCCAGCAGCTTGAAAGTGGGAGGGGCCGTAAGAGAGCAGTACTTC
j_call: TRBJ2-7; clone_size: NA; v_call: TRBV14; d_call: NA; cdr3_aa: CASRRDTTYEQYF; cdr3_nt: TGTGCCAGCAGGCGGGACACAACCTACGAGCAGTACTTC
j_call: TRBJ2-7; clone_size: few; v_call: TRBV20-1; d_call: TRBD1; cdr3_aa: CSWGVTGGSYEQYF; cdr3_nt: TGCAGTTGGGGGGTAACAGGGGGGAGCTACGAGCAGTACTTC
j_call: TRBJ2-5; clone_size: many; v_call: TRBV11-1; d_call: NA; cdr3_aa: CASSLTQETQYF; cdr3_nt: TGTGCCAGCAGCTTGACCCAAGAGACCCAGTACTTC
j_call: TRBJ2-1; clone_size: few; v_call: TRBV5-1; d_call: NA; cdr3_aa: CASSTSGGAVDYNEQFF; cdr3_nt: TGCGCCAGCAGCACTTCCGGGGGTGCAGTTGACTACAATGAGCAGTTCTTC
j_call: TRBJ1-4; clone_size: many; v_call: TRBV5-1; d_call: NA; cdr3_aa: CASSLTGEKLFF; cdr3_nt: TGCGCCAGCAGCTTAACAGGGGAAAAACTGTTTTTT
j_call: TRBJ2-5; clone_size: many; v_call: TRBV5-5; d_call: TRBD2; cdr3_aa: CASSTFPRGQETQYF; cdr3_nt: TGTGCCAGCAGCACGTTCCCGCGGGGGCAAGAGACCCAGTACTTC
j_call: TRBJ2-1; clone_size: many; v_call: TRBV5-1; d_call: TRBD1; cdr3_aa: CASTYRGDPYNEQFF; cdr3_nt: TGCGCCAGCACTTACAGGGGGGACCCCTACAATGAGCAGTTCTTC
j_call: TRBJ2-5; clone_size: NA; v_call: TRBV5-1; d_call: NA; cdr3_aa: CASSLGQWELALETQYF; cdr3_nt: TGCGCCAGCAGCTTGGGGCAGTGGGAGCTGGCTCTAGAGACCCAGTACTTC
j_call: TRBJ1-5; clone_size: few; v_call: TRBV5-1; d_call: NA; cdr3_aa: CASSVSQGQPQHF; cdr3_nt: TGCGCCAGCAGCGTTTCGCAGGGGCAGCCCCAGCATTTT
j_call: TRBJ1-1; clone_size: many; v_call: TRBV7-2; d_call: TRBD1; cdr3_aa: CASSLGPRTGGTEAFF; cdr3_nt: TGTGCCAGCAGCTTAGGTCCCAGGACAGGGGGCACTGAAGCTTTCTTT
j_call: TRBJ2-7; clone_size: many; v_call: TRBV20-1; d_call: TRBD2; cdr3_aa: CSAPSLAGGTYEQYF; cdr3_nt: TGCAGTGCCCCAAGCCTAGCGGGGGGGACATACGAGCAGTACTTC
j_call: TRBJ2-3; clone_size: few; v_call: TRBV19; d_call: NA; cdr3_aa: CASSIGPSTDTQYF; cdr3_nt: TGTGCCAGTAGTATCGGACCCAGCACAGATACGCAGTATTTT
j_call: TRBJ1-4; clone_size: many; v_call: TRBV5-1; d_call: NA; cdr3_aa: CASSLAGVEEKLFF; cdr3_nt: TGCGCCAGCAGCTTGGCAGGGGTCGAGGAAAAACTGTTTTTT
j_call: TRBJ1-3; clone_size: many; v_call: TRBV5-1; d_call: NA; cdr3_aa: CASSLEQSGNTIYF; cdr3_nt: TGCGCCAGCAGCTTGGAACAGTCTGGAAACACCATATATTTT
j_call: TRBJ2-7; clone_size: many; v_call: TRBV12-3/TRBV12-4; d_call: TRBD1; cdr3_aa: CASSPDRTGVYEQYF; cdr3_nt: TGTGCCAGCAGCCCCGACCGGACAGGGGTTTACGAGCAGTACTTC
j_call: TRBJ1-2; clone_size: many; v_call: TRBV6-5; d_call: NA; cdr3_aa: CASSYLAGNYGYTF; cdr3_nt: TGTGCCAGCAGTTACCTCGCCGGAAACTATGGCTACACCTTC
j_call: TRBJ1-6; clone_size: medium-sized; v_call: TRBV20-1; d_call: NA; cdr3_aa: CSARASLNSPLHF; cdr3_nt: TGCAGTGCTAGAGCTTCTCTCAATTCACCCCTCCACTTT
j_call: TRBJ1-4; clone_size: many; v_call: TRBV5-1; d_call: NA; cdr3_aa: CASSPVGGASNEKLFF; cdr3_nt: TGCGCCAGCAGTCCCGTGGGGGGCGCGTCTAATGAAAAACTGTTTTTT
j_call: TRBJ2-5; clone_size: NA; v_call: TRBV5-4; d_call: TRBD2; cdr3_aa: CASSLEGTSKETQYF; cdr3_nt: TGTGCCAGCAGCTTGGAAGGGACTAGCAAGGAGACCCAGTACTTC
j_call: TRBJ1-2; clone_size: NA; v_call: TRBV4-2; d_call: NA; cdr3_aa: CASSQAPTEVYGYTF; cdr3_nt: TGTGCCAGCAGCCAAGCCCCGACAGAGGTATATGGCTACACCTTC
j_call: TRBJ2-1; clone_size: many; v_call: TRBV29-1; d_call: NA; cdr3_aa: CSVEPRSTSYNEQFF; cdr3_nt: TGCAGCGTTGAGCCCAGATCCACCTCCTACAATGAGCAGTTCTTC
j_call: TRBJ2-4; clone_size: many; v_call: TRBV7-2; d_call: TRBD2; cdr3_aa: CASSLVSGGAGAKNIQYF; cdr3_nt: TGTGCCAGCAGCTTAGTTAGCGGGGGGGCTGGGGCCAAAAACATTCAGTACTTC
j_call: TRBJ2-2; clone_size: many; v_call: TRBV9; d_call: NA; cdr3_aa: CASSVATGPNTGELFF; cdr3_nt: TGTGCCAGCAGCGTAGCCACAGGGCCGAACACCGGGGAGCTGTTTTTT
j_call: TRBJ2-1; clone_size: many; v_call: TRBV20-1; d_call: NA; cdr3_aa: CSAARLGGTDEQFF; cdr3_nt: TGCAGTGCTGCTAGGCTAGGGGGTACCGATGAGCAGTTCTTC
j_call: TRBJ2-5; clone_size: NA; v_call: TRBV7-9; d_call: TRBD1; cdr3_aa: CASSLGQGARQETQYF; cdr3_nt: TGTGCCAGCAGCTTGGGACAGGGGGCCCGGCAAGAGACCCAGTACTTC
j_call: TRBJ2-5; clone_size: many; v_call: TRBV6-2/TRBV6-3; d_call: TRBD1; cdr3_aa: CASSYLRPDRGETQYF; cdr3_nt: TGTGCCAGCAGTTACCTCAGACCGGACAGGGGAGAGACCCAGTACTTC
j_call: TRBJ1-4; clone_size: many; v_call: TRBV20-1; d_call: TRBD1; cdr3_aa: CSARRTGLNEKLFF; cdr3_nt: TGCAGTGCTAGACGGACAGGGCTTAATGAAAAACTGTTTTTT
j_call: TRBJ1-5; clone_size: few; v_call: TRBV12-3/TRBV12-4; d_call: NA; cdr3_aa: CASSFTGGGQPQHF; cdr3_nt: TGTGCCAGCAGTTTTACAGGCGGTGGGCAGCCCCAGCATTTT
j_call: TRBJ1-2; clone_size: few; v_call: TRBV6-5; d_call: NA; cdr3_aa: CASSYLAAVNSRGSYGYTF; cdr3_nt: TGTGCCAGCAGTTATCTTGCGGCGGTCAATTCCAGGGGCAGCTATGGCTACACCTTC
j_call: TRBJ2-1; clone_size: many; v_call: TRBV7-7; d_call: TRBD2; cdr3_aa: CASGAGQYNEQFF; cdr3_nt: TGTGCTAGCGGAGCGGGGCAGTACAATGAGCAGTTCTTC
j_call: TRBJ2-4; clone_size: NA; v_call: TRBV27; d_call: NA; cdr3_aa: CASSSGVIAKNIQYF; cdr3_nt: TGTGCCAGCAGTTCAGGAGTGATAGCCAAAAACATTCAGTACTTC
j_call: TRBJ1-6; clone_size: few; v_call: TRBV15; d_call: NA; cdr3_aa: CATSRNLESSYNSPLHF; cdr3_nt: TGTGCCACCAGCAGAAATCTCGAGAGCTCCTATAATTCACCCCTCCACTTT
j_call: TRBJ2-1; clone_size: many; v_call: TRBV5-1; d_call: TRBD1; cdr3_aa: CASSIRQGNNEQFF; cdr3_nt: TGCGCCAGCAGCATAAGACAGGGAAACAATGAGCAGTTCTTC